This TCR beta chain was captured by sequencing in a study of shared clonotypes between healthy human individuals. Germline loops: CDR1 GTSNPN, CDR2 SVGIG (reference sequence). This CDR3 has 13 amino acids. The J segment lost 11 bases and the V segment lost 8 bases, leaving 13 bases of the junction unmatched. The assay was immunoSEQ multiplex PCR, and TCRdb's table has in-frame clones only and misses some. Of about 1.1 million clones listed, around three quarters are singletons. The sample comprised memory CD4+ T cells from PBMCs. Subset defined: CD45RA-negative fraction. This TCR was sampled from a man aged 18 to 30 in good health. Some clones in this sample may be carry-over from other donors' samples. This chain joins TRBV30 and TRBJ1-4; 8 bases are shared with TRBD1. Here the CDR3 reads CALMDRVSWKLFF. DNA for the CDR3: TGTGCCCTGATGGACAGGGTGTCGTGGAAACTGTTTTTT.